This passage covers 20 T cell receptor beta chains from one sample sequenced in a study of blood T cell repertoires in COVID-19. Produced via immunoSEQ multiplex PCR; TCRdb's table is partial and in-frame only. The data contain about 240,000 clones, around 88% of them seen just once; the ten biggest clones take up over 9%. The sample comprised peripheral blood. The receptor source for this set is a man of 80 years or more with acute or convalescent COVID-19.

The chain has TRBV19 and TRBJ2-2; D is perhaps TRBD2 (5 bases). Germline values: CDR1 LNHDA, CDR2 SQIVND (reference sequence). The germline V and J ends were trimmed by 5 bases and 6 bases, with 13 bases remaining between them. The length of the CDR3 is 14 residues. The DNA for the CDR3 is TGTGCCAGTAGTCCGACGGACTCTGCCGGGGAGCTGTTTTTT. This sequence encodes CASSPTDSAGELFF.

The chain recombines TRBV7-2 with TRBJ2-7; TRBD2 agrees at 8 bases. Germline trimming cut 4 bases from V and 4 bases from J; bases unmatched to any gene: 6. The CDR3 has 14 amino acids. CDR1 and CDR2 from the germline V gene are SGHTA and FQGNSA. CDR3 bases: TGTGCCAGCAGCTCAATAGCGGGACCTTACGAGCAGTACTTC. Encoded protein: CASSSIAGPYEQYF.

This clone was counted a single time. The rearrangement joins TRBV20-1 to TRBJ1-2; D is possibly TRBD1 (5 bases). There are 12 residues in the CDR3. Germline V gene sequence: CDR1 DFQATT, CDR2 SNEGSKA (reference sequence). The V gene lost 3 bases and the J gene lost 5 bases, with 10 bases spanning the gap. The CDR3 loop is CSASGTGYGYTF. The CDR3 bases are TGCAGTGCTAGTGGCACAGGATATGGCTACACCTTC.

This clone appeared a single time. The chain has TRBV7-2 and TRBJ1-4; D gene ambiguous. Trimming pared 7 bases from V and 5 bases from J, leaving 23 bases between. Germline values: CDR1 SGHTA, CDR2 FQGNSA. The CDR3 has 17 residues. This CDR3 reads CASMRRPGRVGNEKLFF. In DNA, the CDR3 is TGTGCCAGCATGCGACGTCCGGGAAGAGTTGGGAATGAAAAACTGTTTTTT.

The chain uses TRBV5-4 and TRBJ2-1, with no clear D. V was shortened by 5 bases and J by 3 bases, with 9 bases between the two germline ends. The length of the CDR3 is 13 residues. Germline CDR1 is SGHNT and CDR2 is YYREEE (reference sequence). The CDR3 DNA follows: TGTGCCAGCAGGGCTACTAACTACAATGAGCAGTTCTTC. Protein product: CASRATNYNEQFF.

The J gene is TRBJ1-2, the V gene TRBV15; TRBD1 matches at 9 bases. This CDR3 region has 15 residues. Trimming took 0 bases from V and 2 from J; bases not matched to a gene: 1. Germline loops: CDR1 LNHNV, CDR2 YYDKDF (reference sequence). The CDR3: CATSREGTGNYGYTF. DNA of the CDR3: TGTGCCACCAGCAGAGAGGGGACAGGGAACTATGGCTACACCTTC.

This clone was seen just once. The CDR3 coding sequence is TGTGCCAGCAGTGAATCTCGAAGGACAGGGGGAAATTCACCCCTCCACTTT. This sequence encodes CASSESRRTGGNSPLHF. The rearrangement links TRBV25-1 to TRBJ1-6, with 10 positions matching TRBD1. CDR1 and CDR2 from the germline V gene are MGHDK and SYGVNS. The CDR3 length is 17 residues. With 1 base clipped from V and 7 bases from J, the junction kept 7 bases outside the gene matches.

The chain couples TRBV7-2 to TRBJ2-7; 12 bases match TRBD2. The CDR3 is 16 amino acids. Trimming took 5 bases from V and 4 from J; bases not matched to a gene: 9. In germline, CDR1 is SGHTA, CDR2 FQGNSA. DNA of the CDR3: TGTGCCAGCAGCGCCAGGACTAGCGGGGTTGGATACGAGCAGTACTTC. It is translated as CASSARTSGVGYEQYF.

The genes are TRBV6-1 and TRBJ1-1, with D uncertain. Germline CDR1 is MNHNS and CDR2 is SASEGT. The CDR3 length is 13 residues. Deletions cut 2 bases from V and 5 bases from J, with 9 bases between. DNA of the CDR3: TGTGCCAGCAGTGAATCCTGGAGGACTGAAGCTTTCTTT. Its protein is CASSESWRTEAFF.

CDR3 loop: CASSELGRHETDTQYF. CDR3 sequence (DNA): TGTGCCAGCAGTGAATTGGGCAGGCACGAGACAGATACGCAGTATTTT. The gene calls are TRBV25-1 and TRBJ2-3, with D uncertain. The CDR3 loop spans 16 amino acids. With 1 base removed from V and 3 bases from J, the gap between germline ends came to 14 bases. Germline-derived CDR1 and CDR2 are MGHDK and SYGVNS.

CDR3: CASSMRQGMDEQYF. The DNA of the CDR3 is TGTGCCAGCAGCATGAGACAGGGTATGGACGAGCAGTACTTC. This chain connects TRBV7-2 to TRBJ2-7; 7 bases line up with TRBD1. This CDR3 is built from 14 residues. CDR1 is SGHTA, CDR2 FQGNSA, per germline. The junction had 9 bases not matched to a gene; V was cut back by 5 bases and J by 5 bases.

This chain's CDR3 is CASNRGGGNEQFF. The CDR3 DNA follows: TGTGCCAGCAACCGGGGAGGCGGTAATGAGCAGTTCTTC. J is TRBJ2-1 and V is TRBV2; the D gene is possibly TRBD2 (6 bases). There are 13 residues in the CDR3. Germline V lookup: CDR1 SNHLY, CDR2 FYNNEI. V was pared by 7 bases and J by 7 bases, with 14 bases between.

The chain employs TRBV28 and TRBJ1-1; 7 bases match TRBD1. The germline V gene has CDR1 MDHEN and CDR2 SYDVKM. The CDR3 contains 13 residues. The V segment lost 10 bases and the J segment 3 bases; nucleotides outside the gene matches: 8. In DNA form, the CDR3 reads TGTGCCACCATCGCAGGGGGGTACACTGAAGCTTTCTTT. It translates to CATIAGGYTEAFF.

This chain joins TRBV7-2 and TRBJ2-1; tentative D call: TRBD2 (5 bases). Germline loops: CDR1 SGHTA, CDR2 FQGNSA. Between the trimmed V and J ends, which lost 1 base and 6 bases, there was a span of 10 bases. The CDR3 has 14 residues. The CDR3: CASSLGGSVNEQFF. The CDR3 nucleotides are TGTGCCAGCAGCTTAGGAGGGTCGGTCAATGAGCAGTTCTTC.

This clone came up once. J is TRBJ1-3 and V is TRBV9; 10 nucleotides line up with TRBD1. CDR1 is SGDLS and CDR2 is YYNGEE in the germline V gene. The CDR3 length is 14 residues. The trim removed 4 bases at V and 9 bases at J, leaving 7 bases unmatched. In DNA form, the CDR3 reads TGTGCCAGCAGCCCCAGGGACAGGGGAGGCACCATATATTTT. Amino acids: CASSPRDRGGTIYF.

J is TRBJ2-1 and V is TRBV5-1; D possibly corresponds to TRBD1 (6 bases). The V end lost 0 bases, the J end lost 5 bases, and 12 bases lay between the germline ends. CDR1 is SGHRS and CDR2 is YFSETQ in the germline V gene. The CDR3 length is 15 residues. In nucleotides, the CDR3 is TGCGCCAGCAGCTTGGCACCAGGGGTGGACAATGAGCAGTTCTTC. Residues: CASSLAPGVDNEQFF.

The chain links TRBV9 to TRBJ2-5; 10 positions match TRBD2. The germline V gene encodes CDR1 SGDLS and CDR2 YYNGEE. The CDR3 runs to 15 residues. The junction had 10 bases not matched to a gene; V was cut back by 6 bases and J by 5 bases. CDR3 protein: CASTPAGGPRETQYF. CDR3 sequence (DNA): TGTGCCAGCACGCCAGCGGGAGGGCCTAGGGAGACCCAGTACTTC.

The rearrangement uses TRBV7-4 and TRBJ1-4, with D possibly matching TRBD1 (5 bases). CDR1 and CDR2 (germline): SGHVT, SQSDAQ. The CDR3 spans 13 residues. The V end lost 5 bases, the J end lost 7 bases, and 11 bases lay between the germline ends. The DNA for the CDR3 is TGTGCCAGCAGCCCCCGGCAGGGTGAAAAACTGTTTTTT. This encodes CASSPRQGEKLFF.

J is TRBJ1-6 and V is TRBV5-8; 9 bases are a match to TRBD1. Losses at the gene ends were 5 bases for V and 8 bases for J; bases not matched to a gene: 11. The germline CDR1 and CDR2 sequences are SGHTS and YDEGEE. This CDR3 has 16 residues. The CDR3 protein is CASSRQQGAIDSPLHF. The CDR3 DNA reads as TGTGCCAGCAGTCGACAACAGGGGGCAATAGATTCACCCCTCCACTTT.

V and J are TRBV25-1 and TRBJ2-7, with 10 bases identical to TRBD2. V dropped 6 bases and J dropped 5; count of bases not matched to a gene: 10. The CDR3 runs to 15 residues. The germline gives CDR1 MGHDK, CDR2 SYGVNS. The CDR3 region is CASSPKREGPNEQYF. CDR3 coding DNA: TGTGCCAGCAGCCCGAAGCGGGAGGGCCCCAACGAGCAGTACTTC.